These T cell receptor beta chains were read from a single sample in a study of T-cell reconstitution after alpha-beta-depleted transplantation in children. Via MiXCR, TCRdb re-called the PCR reads, giving one row per CDR3 protein. The data hold around 580,000 distinct CDR3 sequences, with around 23% observed a single time. The sample was PBMCs, mostly from graft donor cells, taken 360 days after TCRalphabeta/CD19-depleted stem cell transplant. The receptor source for this set is a boy under three years old who had a stem cell transplant for acute myeloid leukemia, so the T cells may come from the graft donor. Both conserved end residues are part of each CDR3. The D gene is left open where the match is weak. A row's size may be missing; if present it is once, few, many or a size class.

D gene	clone size	V gene	J gene	CDR3 DNA	CDR3 protein
-	few	TRBV20-1	TRBJ2-5	TGCAGTGCTAGAGAAATCAGGGTTCGGGAGACCCAGTACTTC	CSAREIRVRETQYF
-	-	TRBV7-6	TRBJ1-5	TGTGCCAGCAGCTCGGACAGTGGGCAGCCCCAGCATTTT	CASSSDSGQPQHF
TRBD1	many	TRBV20-1	TRBJ1-1	TGCAGAGGCAGGGGGGGGACTGAAGCTTTCTTT	CRGRGGTEAFF
TRBD2	-	TRBV12-3/TRBV12-4	TRBJ2-2	TGTGCCAGCAGTTTATACGCGGGGGGTGAGACCGGGGAGCTGTTTTTT	CASSLYAGGETGELFF
-	few	TRBV29-1	TRBJ1-2	TGCAGCGTTGAGCAGGGAGGCTATGGCTACACCTTC	CSVEQGGYGYTF
-	many	TRBV20-1	TRBJ1-2	TGCAGTGCACCTCGAAACAATGGCTACACCTTC	CSAPRNNGYTF
-	-	TRBV7-8	TRBJ1-4	TGTGCCAGCAGCTCTGCCGGGACGTTGGATGAAAAACTGTTTTTT	CASSSAGTLDEKLFF
TRBD2	few	TRBV6-5	TRBJ2-1	TGTGCCAGCAGTTACCCTACTAGCGGGGGGGCCTTGGGCTACAATGAGCAGTTCTTC	CASSYPTSGGALGYNEQFF
-	many	TRBV29-1	TRBJ2-3	TGCAGCGTTGAGCCCCAGGGGATGGCTAGCACAGATACGCAGTATTTT	CSVEPQGMASTDTQYF
TRBD2	-	TRBV9	TRBJ2-3	TGTGCCAGCAGCGTAATGGTCGGGACTACCCCAACAGATACGCAGTATTTT	CASSVMVGTTPTDTQYF
-	-	TRBV6-2/TRBV6-3	TRBJ2-7	TGTGCCAGCAGTTACCGGGACCCTACCTACGAGCAGTACTTC	CASSYRDPTYEQYF
-	-	TRBV7-9	TRBJ1-5	TGTGCCACGAGGGGCAACAATCAGCCCCAGCATTTT	CATRGNNQPQHF
-	-	TRBV5-1	TRBJ2-3	TGCGCCAGCAGCTTGAGAACAGGAAGTATGGCGGATACGCAGTATTTT	CASSLRTGSMADTQYF
TRBD1	-	TRBV6-5	TRBJ2-3	TGTGCCAGCAGTTCGGACAGGGGTCGCACAGATACGCAGTATTTT	CASSSDRGRTDTQYF
-	once	TRBV20-1	TRBJ2-3	TGCAGTGCTAGCCAGCGGAAAATCCCCGGCGGGGCGTTCACAGATACGCAGTATTTT	CSASQRKIPGGAFTDTQYF
TRBD1	many	TRBV28	TRBJ1-5	TGTGCCAGCAGTTTCCCGGACAGGGGAGTAAGGCAGCCCCAGCATTTT	CASSFPDRGVRQPQHF
-	-	TRBV25-1	TRBJ1-4	TGTGCCAGCAGTGAACCCCGGACTGGGTTCAAGAATGAAAAACTGTTTTTT	CASSEPRTGFKNEKLFF
-	many	TRBV27	TRBJ2-7	TGTGCCAGCAGTTTATTTCCCCCCTACGAGCAGTACTTC	CASSLFPPYEQYF